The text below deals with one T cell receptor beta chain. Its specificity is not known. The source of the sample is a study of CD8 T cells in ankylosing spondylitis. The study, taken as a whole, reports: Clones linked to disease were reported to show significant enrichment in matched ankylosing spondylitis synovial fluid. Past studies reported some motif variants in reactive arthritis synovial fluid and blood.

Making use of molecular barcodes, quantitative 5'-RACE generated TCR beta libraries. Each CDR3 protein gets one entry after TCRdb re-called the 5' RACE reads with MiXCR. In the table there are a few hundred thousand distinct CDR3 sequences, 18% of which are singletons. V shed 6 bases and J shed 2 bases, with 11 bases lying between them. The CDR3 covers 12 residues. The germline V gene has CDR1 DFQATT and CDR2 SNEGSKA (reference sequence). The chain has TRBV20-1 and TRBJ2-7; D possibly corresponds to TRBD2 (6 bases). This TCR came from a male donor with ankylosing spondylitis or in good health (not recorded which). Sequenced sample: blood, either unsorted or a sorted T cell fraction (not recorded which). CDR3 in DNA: TGCAGTGCATCGGGACTGCCCTACGAGCAGTACTTC. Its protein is CSASGLPYEQYF.